Listed here are 5 T cell receptor beta chains from one sample, sequenced in a study of blood T cell repertoires in COVID-19. Assay: immunoSEQ multiplex PCR; the TCRdb copy retains only in-frame clones and omits some. The sample has 200,000 to 250,000 clones, 82% seen once. The sequenced sample was peripheral blood. The source of these receptors is a woman of 80 years or more with acute or convalescent COVID-19.

The V call is TRBV11-1, the J call TRBJ1-1; D gene uncertain. CDR1 SGHAT and CDR2 FQDESV come from the germline V gene (reference sequence). This CDR3 has 13 residues. V shed 1 base and J shed 1 base, with 4 bases lying between them. The CDR3 spells CASSLGENTEAFF. DNA for the CDR3: TGTGCCAGCAGCTTAGGAGAGAACACTGAAGCTTTCTTT.

J is TRBJ1-1 and V is TRBV30; D remains ambiguous. V shed 4 bases and J shed 0 bases, with 18 bases lying between them. This CDR3 is 16 amino acids long. The germline gives CDR1 GTSNPN, CDR2 SVGIG (reference sequence). CDR3 region: CAWKPEWQIMNTEAFF. The CDR3 coding sequence is TGTGCCTGGAAGCCGGAGTGGCAGATCATGAACACTGAAGCTTTCTTT.

V and J are TRBV7-2 and TRBJ2-5; 11 bases match TRBD2. The CDR3 has 17 amino acids. V trimming: 4 bases; J trimming: 5 bases; junction bases outside the gene matches: 12. Germline CDR1 and CDR2: SGHTA and FQGNSA. This chain's CDR3 is CASSSNSGGAGGETQYF. The DNA of the CDR3 is TGTGCCAGCAGCTCGAATAGCGGGGGGGCTGGGGGCGAGACCCAGTACTTC.

The rearrangement uses TRBV28 and TRBJ2-1, with 7 nucleotides matching TRBD1. Trimming cost V 4 bases and J 4 bases; bases outside gene matches: 7. CDR1 and CDR2 (germline): MDHEN, SYDVKM. The CDR3 is made up of 15 amino acids. The CDR3 DNA is TGTGCCAGCAGTTACCGGGACAGAGCTTACAATGAGCAGTTCTTC. It codes for CASSYRDRAYNEQFF.

The chain links TRBV7-9 to TRBJ2-2; 8 nucleotides match TRBD1. The CDR3 spans 14 residues. Germline CDR1 SEHNR, CDR2 FQNEAQ (reference sequence). V dropped 8 bases and J dropped 5; count of bases not matched to a gene: 7. CDR3 sequence (DNA): TGTGCCAGCGGAGGACAGGGTAGGACCGGGGAGCTGTTTTTT. The encoded protein is CASGGQGRTGELFF.